Presented here are 19 T cell receptor beta chains from one specimen sequenced in a study of Graves' ophthalmopathy and Graves' hyperthyroidism. The TCR beta CDR3 regions underwent amplification from RNA transcripts. The library came from an HTBI-primed first-round RT-PCR and a second-round multiplex PCR. A single record per CDR3 protein comes from TCRdb applying MiXCR to the multiplex PCR reads. This sample yields about 500,000 distinct CDR3 sequences, of which approximately 14% are seen a single time; approximately 9.8% belongs to the top ten. The specimen sequenced was blood. These receptors all come from a woman in her thirties with Graves' ophthalmopathy.

The table lists this clonotype with many counts. The chain is built from TRBV6-5 and TRBJ2-7; 7 bases agree with TRBD1. The CDR3 runs 14 residues. The germline gives CDR1 MNHEY, CDR2 SVGAGI. Trimming took 4 bases from V and 5 from J; bases not matched to a gene: 8. The chain's CDR3 is CASSSGQRGHEQYF. The CDR3, as DNA: TGTGCCAGCAGTTCGGGCCAAAGGGGGCACGAGCAGTACTTC.

This clonotype was detected ten times or more. V gene TRBV20-1 combines with J gene TRBJ2-5; 9 bases agree with TRBD2. After removal of 0 bases from V and 5 bases from J, the junction contained 7 bases not matched to a gene. This CDR3 region has 15 residues. Germline-derived CDR1 and CDR2 are DFQATT and SNEGSKA (reference sequence). In DNA, the CDR3 is TGCAGTGCTAGAGACGCGGGACTAGCTGAGGAGACCCAGTACTTC. This codes for CSARDAGLAEETQYF.

In its sample, this clonotype was seen many times. V and J are TRBV28 and TRBJ1-1; 7 nucleotides line up with TRBD1. Germline-derived CDR1 and CDR2 are MDHEN and SYDVKM. V lost 0 bases, J lost 2 bases, and 15 bases stayed unmatched. The CDR3 totals 19 residues. The CDR3 DNA follows: TGTGCCAGCAGTTTATGGGGACAGAGACGACCTATCTTAAACACTGAAGCTTTCTTT. Its translation: CASSLWGQRRPILNTEAFF.

This clonotype appeared many times. V is TRBV6-1 and J is TRBJ2-7; weak D call: TRBD2 (6 bases). Trimming took off 6 bases at V and 4 bases at J, with 19 bases between the two ends. The CDR3 runs 15 residues. In germline, CDR1 is MNHNS, CDR2 SASEGT. CDR3 DNA sequence: TGTGCCAGCAGCTGGGGTCCCGTGGGGGGTTACGAGCAGTACTTC. Translation gives CASSWGPVGGYEQYF.

In this sample, this clonotype turned up a few times. DNA of the CDR3: TGTGCCAGCAGCCTTAAGGGGGATCGCAATCAGCCCCAGCATTTT. It translates to CASSLKGDRNQPQHF. The chain employs TRBV3-1 and TRBJ1-5, with a possible D match to TRBD1 (6 bases). This CDR3 has 15 amino acids. Trimming pared 4 bases from V and 2 bases from J, leaving 12 bases between. Germline loops: CDR1 LGHDT, CDR2 YNNKEL (reference sequence). Full variable domain (missing parts from reference TRBV3-1 and TRBJ1-5): DTAVSQTPKYLVTQMGNDKSIKCEQNLGHDTMYWYKQDSKKFLKIMFSYNNKELIINETVPNRFSPKSPDKAHLNLHINSLELGDSAVYFCASSLKGDRNQPQHFGDGTRLSIL.

The V call is TRBV12-3 or TRBV12-4, the J call TRBJ2-7; D not certain. CDR3 length: 16 residues. The germline V and J ends were trimmed by 8 bases and 0 bases, with 20 bases remaining between them. The CDR3 is CASARDFVASSYEQYF. Here the CDR3 DNA reads TGTGCCAGCGCCCGAGACTTTGTTGCCAGCTCCTACGAGCAGTACTTC.

This clonotype was found a few times. This chain joins TRBV20-1 and TRBJ2-7; 9 positions match TRBD2. CDR3 size: 14 residues. The germline CDR1 and CDR2 sequences are DFQATT and SNEGSKA (reference sequence). Germline trimming cut 5 bases from V and 7 bases from J; bases unmatched to any gene: 12. CDR3: CSAAPGLAGGEQYF. The CDR3 DNA reads as TGCAGTGCTGCGCCGGGACTAGCCGGGGGAGAGCAGTACTTC.

This clonotype appeared many times. The V gene is TRBV28, the J gene TRBJ2-2, with D uncertain. The CDR3 runs to 16 residues. Trimming took 6 bases from V and 6 from J, leaving 20 bases between them. Germline loops: CDR1 MDHEN, CDR2 SYDVKM. The CDR3: CASSQRVGPFPGELFF. Written as DNA, the CDR3 is TGTGCCAGCAGCCAAAGGGTCGGGCCCTTCCCCGGGGAGCTGTTTTTT.

This clonotype was observed at least ten times. The chain couples TRBV12-3 or TRBV12-4 to TRBJ2-7; 7 bases align to TRBD1. The CDR3 spans 16 residues. V dropped 5 bases and J dropped 4; count of bases not matched to a gene: 14. CDR3: CASSPDAGTAGYEQYF. Written as DNA, the CDR3 is TGTGCCAGCAGTCCCGACGCCGGGACAGCCGGATACGAGCAGTACTTC.

In regard to this clonotype: The conserved final phenylalanine or tryptophan is absent from the CDR3, which likely points to a read error. This sequence joins TRBV6-1 and TRBJ1-3; D possibly corresponds to TRBD1 (5 bases). Trimming stripped 4 bases from V and 3 bases from J, with 13 bases between. This CDR3 comprises 15 residues. The germline V gene encodes CDR1 MNHNS and CDR2 SASEGT. CDR3 protein: CASSAFAGIGNTIYL. As DNA, the CDR3 is TGTGCCAGCAGTGCCTTCGCAGGGATTGGAAACACCATATATTTG.

This clonotype was recorded many times. V and J are TRBV20-1 and TRBJ1-5, with 9 bases matching TRBD1. V gave up 3 bases and J gave up 6 bases; unmatched junction bases: 0. The CDR3 length is 12 residues. Germline CDR1 DFQATT, CDR2 SNEGSKA (reference sequence). CDR3 in DNA: TGCAGTGCTAGGGACAGGGGTCAGCCCCAGCATTTT. Residues: CSARDRGQPQHF.

This clonotype was seen ten or more times. The J gene is TRBJ1-1, the V gene TRBV28; a weak D match, TRBD1 (5 bases). V was pared by 7 bases and J by 4 bases, with 22 bases between. The V gene's germline CDR1 is MDHEN and CDR2 SYDVKM. The CDR3 is 16 amino acids. The CDR3 loop is CASNDGQGGDGTEAFF. The CDR3 DNA follows: TGTGCCAGCAACGATGGTCAGGGAGGGGACGGCACTGAAGCTTTCTTT.

This clonotype has only a few counts. The CDR3 nucleotides are TGCGCCAGCAGAACGGAGGGGTCCCAGACCCAGTACTTC. It yields the protein CASRTEGSQTQYF. The chain has TRBV5-1 and TRBJ2-5, with D perhaps matching TRBD2 (6 bases). Trimming left V 5 bases short and J 6 bases short, with 14 bases between. Germline V gene data show CDR1 as SGHRS and CDR2 as YFSETQ. This CDR3 contains 13 residues.

This clonotype was seen more than once but under ten times. V is TRBV11-2 and J is TRBJ2-2; weak D call: TRBD2 (5 bases). Trimming left V 7 bases short and J 0 bases short, with 12 bases between. Germline CDR1 is SGHAT and CDR2 is FQNNGV. This CDR3 is built from 15 residues. The chain's CDR3 is CASTPGSPNTGELFF. The DNA for the CDR3 is TGTGCCAGCACCCCGGGGTCTCCGAACACCGGGGAGCTGTTTTTT.

For this clonotype: Since a much larger clone is just one base distant, this may be a read error. This chain connects TRBV19 to TRBJ2-5; D may be TRBD2 (7 bases). CDR1 and CDR2 from the germline V gene are LNHDA and SQIVND (reference sequence). CDR3 length: 13 residues. CDR3: CASRGGHQESQYF. The CDR3, as DNA: TGTGCCAGTAGGGGGGGGCACCAAGAGAGCCAGTACTTC.

The V call is TRBV6-1, the J call TRBJ1-5, with D maybe TRBD1 (5 bases). CDR3 size: 13 residues. The germline gives CDR1 MNHNS, CDR2 SASEGT. V was pared by 2 bases and J by 7 bases, with 9 bases between. CDR3 coding DNA: TGTGCCAGCAGTGAATCGACAGTGCAGCCCCAGCATTTT. Its translation is CASSESTVQPQHF.

This clonotype was seen ten or more times. The rearrangement joins TRBV4-1 to TRBJ1-5, with TRBD1 as a possible D gene (5 bases). V was trimmed by 1 base and J by 4 bases, leaving 11 bases between them. CDR3 length: 15 amino acids. Germline V gives CDR1 MGHRA, CDR2 YSYEKL. CDR3 DNA: TGCGCCAGCAGCCAAGGGAGAGGGGAAAATCAGCCCCAGCATTTT. Its translation: CASSQGRGENQPQHF.

This clonotype has ten or more counts. The gene calls are TRBV19 and TRBJ1-3, with TRBD1 as a possible D gene (6 bases). CDR3 length: 13 amino acids. The germline gives CDR1 LNHDA, CDR2 SQIVND (reference sequence). V lost 10 bases and J 2 bases, leaving 12 bases between the germline ends. The DNA for the CDR3 is TGTGCCACCACGGGGGCCACTGGAAACACCATATATTTT. This sequence encodes CATTGATGNTIYF.

This clonotype was seen repeatedly, ten times or more. The CDR3, as DNA: TGTGCCAGCAGCCCTACGCCCACCTACGAGCAGTACTTC. This codes for CASSPTPTYEQYF. This chain joins TRBV7-8 and TRBJ2-7; D not resolved. The CDR3 is 13 amino acids. V shed 5 bases and J shed 2 bases, with 10 bases lying between them. Germline lookup yields CDR1 SGHVS and CDR2 FQNEAQ. The whole variable domain, filled in from reference TRBV7-8 and TRBJ2-7, reads GAGVSQSPRYKVAKRGQDVALRCDPISGHVSLFWYQQALGQGPEFLTYFQNEAQLDKSGLPSDRFFAERPEGSVSTLKIQRTQQEDSAVYLCASSPTPTYEQYFGPGTRLTVT.